This T cell receptor beta chain emerged from a study of OX40 agonist ivuxolimab in advanced cancers. Assay used: immunoSEQ multiplex PCR; TCRdb lists only in-frame clones, some missing. This table holds about 15,000 clones, about 81% found once. This clonotype originated in an adult with an advanced solid tumor such as melanoma, head and neck, liver or kidney cancer. Sequenced here: CD4+ or CD8+ T cells sorted from blood, sampled in a trial of the OX40 agonist ivuxolimab.

CDR3: CASRKGAGGGTDTQYF. The DNA for the CDR3 is TGTGCCAGCAGGAAAGGGGCAGGGGGAGGCACAGATACGCAGTATTTT. This sequence joins TRBV7-6 and TRBJ2-3; 7 nucleotides agree with TRBD1. Germline CDR1 and CDR2: SGHVS and FNYEAQ. The CDR3 is 16 amino acids. After removal of 6 bases from V and 1 base from J, the junction contained 10 bases not matched to a gene.